Each of the 23 T cell receptor beta chains below was sequenced from the same sample in a study of spatial heterogeneity in lung cancer. Overall study results and limits: Counts of expanded alpha and beta TCRs within tumors tracked the tumor nonsynonymous mutation count.

For these receptors, no antigen is known. Time point indicated: sample taken at primary tumor resection. TCRdb itself ran the 5' RACE reads through MiXCR, one entry per CDR3 protein. Of about 9,800 distinct CDR3 sequences in the sample, about 6% are singletons; the top ten hold 10%. Sample: lung tumor tissue, taken at surgery. These receptors all come from a male donor with early-stage non-small cell lung cancer.

This clonotype is labeled medium-sized (0.01 to 0.1%). The CDR3 loop reads CSAGDPGLDDNEQFF. In nucleotides, the CDR3 is TGCAGTGCCGGAGATCCGGGACTAGACGACAATGAGCAGTTCTTC. The genes are TRBV20-1 and TRBJ2-1; 8 bases line up with TRBD2. Germline V gene data show CDR1 as DFQATT and CDR2 as SNEGSKA (reference sequence). This CDR3 has 15 amino acids. The junction had 12 bases not matched to a gene; V was cut back by 6 bases and J by 5 bases.

Ten or more counts support this clonotype. The chain joins TRBV3-1 to TRBJ1-2, with D possibly being TRBD1 (6 bases). The CDR3 runs 13 residues. Looked up from germline, CDR1 is LGHDT and CDR2 is YNNKEL (reference sequence). Trimming shortened V by 4 bases and J by 3 bases, and 9 bases separated the two germline ends. The DNA for the CDR3 is TGTGCCAGCAGCCGGGGGCCCGACTATGGCTACACCTTC. Its translation: CASSRGPDYGYTF.

This clonotype was seen many times. The CDR3 reads CASSVQGMNTEAFF. In DNA form, the CDR3 reads TGTGCCAGCAGCGTCCAGGGGATGAACACTGAAGCTTTCTTT. The J gene is TRBJ1-1, the V gene TRBV9, with D maybe TRBD1 (6 bases). This CDR3 spans 14 amino acids. V lost 2 bases and J 0 bases, leaving 8 bases between the germline ends. CDR1 SGDLS and CDR2 YYNGEE come from the germline V gene.

This clonotype was counted at least ten times. The CDR3 nucleotides are TGTGCCAGCGGGAGGGAAGGCGAGCAGTACTTC. It codes for CASGREGEQYF. The chain is built from TRBV2 and TRBJ2-7, with 7 bases matching TRBD2. The CDR3 has 11 residues. The germline V gene encodes CDR1 SNHLY and CDR2 FYNNEI. The V and J ends lost 8 bases and 6 bases, in that order; junction bases with no gene match: 4.

This clonotype has at least ten counts. This chain uses TRBV12-3 or TRBV12-4 with TRBJ1-6; tentatively, D is TRBD1 (6 bases). Between the trimmed V and J ends, which lost 2 bases and 8 bases, there was a span of 13 bases. This CDR3 is 15 amino acids long. CDR3 in amino acids: CASSLSQGGYSPLHF. The CDR3 nucleotides are TGTGCCAGCAGTTTATCACAGGGAGGTTATTCACCCCTCCACTTT.

This clonotype has at least ten counts. The chain is built from TRBV12-3 or TRBV12-4 and TRBJ1-2, with D possibly TRBD1 on 5 matching bases. V dropped 3 bases and J dropped 4 bases, with 21 bases sitting between them. This CDR3 has 17 residues. The CDR3 spells CASSLTETSSYLYGYTF. CDR3 bases: TGTGCCAGCAGTTTGACAGAAACTTCAAGCTACCTCTATGGCTACACCTTC.

This clonotype appeared many times. This chain joins TRBV7-2 and TRBJ1-2; no clear D gene. CDR3 length: 15 amino acids. Germline V CDR1 and CDR2: SGHTA, FQGNSA. V shed 4 bases and J shed 0 bases, with 12 bases lying between them. The CDR3 region is CASSYDASSNYGYTF. The CDR3 DNA sequence: TGTGCCAGCAGCTACGACGCCAGTTCTAACTATGGCTACACCTTC.

At least ten counts were recorded for this clonotype. This chain joins TRBV12-3 or TRBV12-4 and TRBJ1-6, with TRBD1 identical over 12 bases. V trimming: 6 bases; J trimming: 10 bases; junction bases outside the gene matches: 10. The CDR3 length is 16 residues. CDR3 protein: CASRGQGAAENSPLHF. CDR3 bases: TGTGCCAGCAGGGGACAGGGGGCGGCGGAAAACTCACCCCTCCACTTT.

This clonotype was detected many times. V is TRBV28 and J is TRBJ1-2; D is perhaps TRBD1 (5 bases). CDR1 MDHEN and CDR2 SYDVKM come from the germline V gene. The ends were cut back, 8 bases at V and 1 base at J, with 11 bases in the middle. This CDR3 has 13 amino acids. The CDR3: CASQRGDNYGYTF. CDR3 DNA sequence: TGTGCCAGCCAGAGGGGCGATAACTATGGCTACACCTTC.

This clonotype ranks as large (0.1 to 1%). This chain links TRBV28 with TRBJ1-4; TRBD1 matches at 10 bases. The CDR3 loop spans 13 amino acids. V lost 8 bases to trimming and J lost 10 bases; unmatched junction nucleotides: 7. Per germline, CDR1 MDHEN and CDR2 SYDVKM. CDR3 amino acids: CASGTGVAGKLFF. The DNA for the CDR3 is TGTGCCAGCGGGACAGGGGTGGCAGGAAAACTGTTTTTT.

This clonotype was counted at least ten times. This sequence joins TRBV6-1 and TRBJ1-5, with D unresolved. This CDR3 comprises 14 residues. CDR1 is MNHNS and CDR2 is SASEGT in the germline V gene. V shed 5 bases and J shed 1 base, with 9 bases lying between them. DNA for the CDR3: TGTGCCAGCAGTATAGGGTGGAGCAATCAGCCCCAGCATTTT. It encodes CASSIGWSNQPQHF.

This clonotype is categorized as medium-sized. This chain joins TRBV6-8 and TRBJ1-2, with D possibly TRBD1 on 5 matching bases. This CDR3 comprises 18 residues. Trimming took 8 bases from V and 3 from J, leaving 28 bases between them. Looked up from germline, CDR1 is MNHGY and CDR2 is SAAAGT. The DNA for the CDR3 is TGTGCCAGCGGGTGGGCAGGGATAACCACGAGAGCCTACTATGGCTACACCTTC. Its translation is CASGWAGITTRAYYGYTF.

The table lists this clonotype with many counts. V gene TRBV5-6 combines with J gene TRBJ2-7; 7 bases are shared with TRBD1. Germline-derived CDR1 and CDR2 are SGHDT and YYEEEE. V gave up 4 bases and J gave up 2 bases; unmatched junction bases: 6. This CDR3 is 14 amino acids long. The DNA for the CDR3 is TGTGCCAGCAGCCCAGGACAGGCAGCCTACGAGCAGTACTTC. It yields the protein CASSPGQAAYEQYF.

This clonotype was counted ten times or more. This chain links TRBV2 with TRBJ1-2; the D is unclear. Per germline, CDR1 SNHLY and CDR2 FYNNEI. CDR3 size: 11 residues. V was clipped by 10 bases and J by 5 bases, with 11 bases between them. This chain's CDR3 is CATKIGYGYTF. The CDR3 bases are TGTGCCACCAAGATAGGGTATGGCTACACCTTC. Full variable domain (outside the CDR3, taken from reference TRBV2 and TRBJ1-2): EPEVTQTPSHQVTQMGQEVILRCVPISNHLYFYWYRQILGQKVEFLVSFYNNEISEKSEIFDDQFSVERPDGSNFTLKIRSTKLEDSAMYFCATKIGYGYTFGSGTRLTVV.

This clonotype has ten or more counts. CDR3 amino acids: CASTLGQGVFVNTEAFF. The CDR3 region has the DNA TGTGCCAGCACCCTGGGACAGGGGGTATTTGTGAACACTGAAGCTTTCTTT. V gene TRBV6-6 combines with J gene TRBJ1-1, with 11 bases fitting TRBD1. With V trimmed by 7 bases and J by 0 bases, 10 bases remained unmatched. The V gene's germline CDR1 is MNHNY and CDR2 SVGAGI (reference sequence). The CDR3 is 17 amino acids.

Ten or more counts support this clonotype. V and J are TRBV20-1 and TRBJ1-2, with D perhaps matching TRBD1 (5 bases). V lost 2 bases and J lost 8, with 15 bases in between. Looked up from germline, CDR1 is DFQATT and CDR2 is SNEGSKA (reference sequence). This CDR3 is built from 13 residues. CDR3 protein: CSARSWDPWGYTF. Here the CDR3 DNA reads TGCAGTGCTAGATCGTGGGACCCCTGGGGCTACACCTTC.

This clonotype was detected ten times or more. The chain is built from TRBV24-1 and TRBJ1-5; 8 positions agree with TRBD1. The germline V gene encodes CDR1 KGHDR and CDR2 SFDVKD. The CDR3 runs 15 residues. Germline trimming cut 5 bases from V and 5 bases from J; bases unmatched to any gene: 7. CDR3 sequence reads: CATSAGQGTDQPQHF. DNA of the CDR3: TGTGCCACCAGTGCCGGACAGGGTACGGATCAGCCCCAGCATTTT.

This clonotype was observed many times. The rearrangement joins TRBV30 to TRBJ2-5, with a possible D match to TRBD2 (5 bases). The CDR3 loop spans 11 amino acids. V was trimmed by 8 bases and J by 2 bases, leaving 9 bases between them. Germline CDR1 GTSNPN, CDR2 SVGIG (reference sequence). Here the CDR3 DNA reads TGTGCCGCCCGGGGTCAAGAGACCCAGTACTTC. Residues: CAARGQETQYF.

The chain recombines TRBV3-1 with TRBJ2-1; 8 positions agree with TRBD2. Germline CDR1 and CDR2: LGHDT and YNNKEL (reference sequence). The CDR3 is 13 amino acids. CDR3: CATSGSSYNEQFF. The CDR3 region has the DNA TGTGCTACCAGCGGGAGCTCCTACAATGAGCAGTTCTTC.

By sample fraction, this clonotype is medium-sized. The rearrangement links TRBV4-1 to TRBJ2-7, with 7 bases that match TRBD1. The CDR3 is 14 residues long. The ends lost 4 bases at V and 2 bases at J; junction bases unmatched: 5. Germline V gene data show CDR1 as MGHRA and CDR2 as YSYEKL. CDR3 in amino acids: CASSLMTGTYEQYV. CDR3 nucleotide sequence: TGCGCCAGCAGCCTAATGACAGGGACCTACGAGCAGTACGTC.

There are many counts of this clonotype. The CDR3 coding sequence is TGTGCCAGCTCATCAGGACAGGGTTCCGAGCAGTACGTC. This sequence encodes CASSSGQGSEQYV. The V and J genes are TRBV18 and TRBJ2-7, with 8 bases fitting TRBD1. Germline CDR1 is KGHSH and CDR2 is LQKENI. V gave up 5 bases and J gave up 6 bases; unmatched junction bases: 6. CDR3 length: 13 residues.

This clonotype was found many times. The V and J genes are TRBV28 and TRBJ2-7; 12 positions match TRBD2. J was trimmed by 5 bases and V by 5 bases; bases with no gene match: 7. This CDR3 spans 15 amino acids. The germline gives CDR1 MDHEN, CDR2 SYDVKM. CDR3 sequence: CASSLAGGKRDEQYF. The CDR3 DNA sequence: TGTGCCAGCAGTCTAGCGGGAGGGAAGCGTGACGAGCAGTACTTC.

This clonotype came up many times. The CDR3, as DNA: TGCAGTGCTAGGGACGACCGGGACGCCCTTAACTATGGCTACACCTTC. Translated: CSARDDRDALNYGYTF. V is TRBV20-1 and J is TRBJ1-2, with D tentatively TRBD1 (5 bases). The germline V gene has CDR1 DFQATT and CDR2 SNEGSKA (reference sequence). This CDR3 has 16 amino acids. The V end lost 3 bases, the J end lost 1 base, and 18 bases lay between the germline ends.